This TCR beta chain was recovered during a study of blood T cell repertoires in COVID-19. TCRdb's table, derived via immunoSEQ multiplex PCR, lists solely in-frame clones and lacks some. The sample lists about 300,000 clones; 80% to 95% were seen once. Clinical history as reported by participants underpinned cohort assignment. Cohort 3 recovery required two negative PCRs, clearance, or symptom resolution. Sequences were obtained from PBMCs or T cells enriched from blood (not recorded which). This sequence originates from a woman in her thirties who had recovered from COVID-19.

The CDR3 sequence is CASSMTGGSKNIQYF. The CDR3 DNA follows: TGTGCCAGTAGTATGACAGGGGGTTCCAAAAACATTCAGTACTTC. The rearrangement joins TRBV19 to TRBJ2-4; TRBD1 matches at 9 bases. J lost 2 bases, V lost 3 bases, and 2 bases had no gene match. CDR1 is LNHDA, CDR2 SQIVND, per germline (reference sequence). This CDR3 is 15 amino acids long.